One and the same sample provided the 14 T cell receptor beta chains below, sequenced in a study of T cells in tumors after PD-1 blockade. Profiled with immunoSEQ multiplex PCR; TCRdb holds only in-frame clones, not every one. Here the sample spans 45,000 to 50,000 clones, 79% being singletons. The sample in question was PBMCs, obtained before anti-PD-1 therapy. The receptor source for this set is a human donor with advanced basal cell or squamous cell carcinoma (not recorded which).

This chain links TRBV6-6 with TRBJ2-7; no reliable D call. Trimming cost V 10 bases and J 4 bases, with 20 bases left between them. This CDR3 spans 14 amino acids. Germline CDR1 MNHNY, CDR2 SVGAGI (reference sequence). The CDR3 loop is CATIHTTVPYEQYF. CDR3 coding DNA: TGTGCCACCATCCACACTACTGTACCTTACGAGCAGTACTTC.

The J gene is TRBJ1-3, the V gene TRBV5-1; unclear D gene. The V and J ends lost 4 bases and 0 bases respectively, with 5 bases between them. This CDR3 has 13 amino acids. Germline assignment: CDR1 SGHRS and CDR2 YFSETQ. The CDR3 is CASSPFSGNTIYF. The CDR3 DNA follows: TGCGCCAGCAGCCCCTTCTCTGGAAACACCATATATTTT.

The chain is built from TRBV19 and TRBJ1-2; 8 bases map to TRBD1. There are 18 residues in the CDR3. Germline loops: CDR1 LNHDA, CDR2 SQIVND (reference sequence). Losses at the gene ends were 7 bases for V and 8 bases for J; bases not matched to a gene: 24. The CDR3 loop is CASTEAPHSGQGAWGYTF. CDR3 DNA sequence: TGTGCCAGTACTGAAGCTCCTCATTCGGGGCAGGGGGCGTGGGGCTACACCTTC.

This sequence joins TRBV9 and TRBJ1-1; weak D call: TRBD1 (6 bases). CDR1 and CDR2 from the germline V gene are SGDLS and YYNGEE. V lost 3 bases and J lost 6, with 12 bases in between. The CDR3 is made up of 13 amino acids. This CDR3 reads CASSEGRGAEAFF. CDR3 nucleotide sequence: TGTGCCAGCAGCGAGGGCAGGGGCGCTGAAGCTTTCTTT.

This clone appeared a few times. This chain connects TRBV5-6 to TRBJ2-2; D is undetermined. In germline, CDR1 is SGHDT, CDR2 YYEEEE. Trimming removed 6 bases at V and 6 bases at J, with 12 bases between. This CDR3 is built from 13 residues. CDR3 sequence: CASTKVVAGELFF. The CDR3 DNA is TGTGCCAGCACCAAGGTGGTCGCCGGGGAGCTGTTTTTT.

The chain carries TRBV2 and TRBJ2-7; D unclear. The V end was cut by 2 bases, the J end by 5 bases, with 4 bases between. Germline assignment: CDR1 SNHLY and CDR2 FYNNEI. The CDR3 loop spans 11 amino acids. For the CDR3, the DNA is TGTGCCAGCAGTGAACTGGACGAGCAGTACTTC. This encodes CASSELDEQYF.

The rearrangement uses TRBV2 and TRBJ2-2; D may be TRBD1 (5 bases). Per germline, CDR1 SNHLY and CDR2 FYNNEI. Trimming stripped 6 bases from V and 2 bases from J, with 13 bases between. This CDR3 spans 15 amino acids. The CDR3 protein is CASRLDRSNTGELFF. CDR3 nucleotide sequence: TGTGCCAGCAGGTTAGACAGATCCAACACCGGGGAGCTGTTTTTT.

The gene calls are TRBV9 and TRBJ2-3; tentative D call: TRBD2 (6 bases). The CDR3 covers 16 residues. The V and J ends lost 4 bases and 2 bases respectively, with 17 bases between them. The germline V gene has CDR1 SGDLS and CDR2 YYNGEE. CDR3 in amino acids: CASSPHGGGDTDTQYF. The CDR3 coding sequence is TGTGCCAGCAGCCCCCACGGAGGAGGGGACACAGATACGCAGTATTTT.

V is TRBV3-1 (or the pseudogene TRBV3-2) and J is TRBJ2-5, with 9 bases that match TRBD2. This CDR3 has 14 amino acids. V was clipped by 6 bases and J by 5 bases; unmatched bases: 7. Germline V CDR1 and CDR2: LGHDT, YNNKEL (reference sequence). CDR3 DNA sequence: TGTGCCAGCAGAAGAGGGCTAGCGGGGGAGACCCAGTACTTC. Protein sequence: CASRRGLAGETQYF.

The rearrangement uses TRBV6-5 and TRBJ1-4, with TRBD1 matching 8 bases. The CDR3 is 14 amino acids. The V gene's germline CDR1 is MNHEY and CDR2 SVGAGI. V gave up 6 bases and J gave up 7 bases; unmatched junction bases: 7. CDR3 nucleotide sequence: TGTGCCAGCAGAAACAGGGGGATGAGTGAAAAACTGTTTTTT. Protein: CASRNRGMSEKLFF.

V is TRBV5-4 and J is TRBJ2-3; no reliable D call. Trimming stripped 4 bases from V and 1 base from J, with 16 bases between. This CDR3 is built from 16 residues. Germline V lookup: CDR1 SGHNT, CDR2 YYREEE (reference sequence). CDR3 sequence (DNA): TGTGCCAGCAGCCTGGGCCTCATCGGTGGCACAGATACGCAGTATTTT. Its protein is CASSLGLIGGTDTQYF.

The rearrangement joins TRBV6-5 to TRBJ2-7, with 8 bases that match TRBD1. With 5 bases clipped from V and 2 bases from J, the junction kept 5 bases outside the gene matches. The germline gives CDR1 MNHEY, CDR2 SVGAGI. The CDR3 is made up of 14 amino acids. CDR3 residues: CASSRTGLTYEQYF. The CDR3 bases are TGTGCCAGCAGTCGGACAGGGCTTACCTACGAGCAGTACTTC.

The chain combines TRBV20-1 with TRBJ2-1; D remains unclear. Germline lookup yields CDR1 DFQATT and CDR2 SNEGSKA (reference sequence). Trimming pared 6 bases from V and 4 bases from J, leaving 7 bases between. The CDR3 covers 11 residues. The CDR3 DNA reads as TGCAGTGCCGGGCAATACAATGAGCAGTTCTTC. It yields the protein CSAGQYNEQFF.

The rearrangement links TRBV5-1 to TRBJ2-1; tentative D call: TRBD1 (5 bases). Trimming stripped 0 bases from V and 4 bases from J, with 8 bases between. The germline CDR1 and CDR2 sequences are SGHRS and YFSETQ. CDR3 length: 14 residues. The CDR3 sequence: CASSLEGPYNEQFF. CDR3 sequence (DNA): TGCGCCAGCAGCTTGGAGGGGCCGTACAATGAGCAGTTCTTC.